The source of this TCR beta chain is a study of cytomegalovirus exposure and HLA in healthy donors. Study summary: Across a few hundred genotyped donors, over 70% landed in the Caucasian-associated ancestry cluster.

The study did not record CMV serostatus for this donor. Findings of the study overall: Several V segments, TRBV6-2 and TRBV6-3 among them, could not be told apart and were dropped.

Looked up from germline, CDR1 is LGHNA and CDR2 is YSLEER. The ends were cut back, 0 bases at V and 4 bases at J, with 12 bases in the middle. The CDR3 extends over 15 amino acids. PCR amplification relied on 60 Vbeta primers (plus 13 Jbeta primers). Assay used: immunoSEQ multiplex PCR; TCRdb lists only in-frame clones, some missing. The profile shows 150,000 to 200,000 clones, 70% to 85% of them singletons. In its sample, this clone was seen a few times. Its antigen remains unidentified. The V gene is TRBV4-3, the J gene TRBJ1-1; D is unresolved. The origin of this receptor is a human donor in good health. Input material: PBMCs. The CDR3 loop is CASSQDGRRGTEAFF. CDR3 DNA sequence: TGCGCCAGCAGCCAAGATGGTAGAAGAGGCACTGAAGCTTTCTTT.